One and the same sample provided the 20 T cell receptor beta chains below, sequenced in a study of Ad26.COV2.S vaccination and SARS-CoV-2 variants. Clones were read by immunoSEQ multiplex PCR, and TCRdb kept only the in-frame ones, dropping some. The sample holds 350,000 to 450,000 clones, 70% to 90% seen once. Indicated treatment: some 20 received Ad26.COV2.S at low or high dose, single or two shots; roughly five received placebo; per-sample allocation not given. Collection of samples fell on day 63 after the first vaccine or placebo injection. Here the sequenced sample was peripheral blood, taken in a trial of Ad26.COV2.S vaccine versus placebo. These receptors were collected from a person between 18 and 60 years old who received the Ad26.COV2.S COVID-19 vaccine or a placebo.

V is TRBV2 and J is TRBJ2-5; D is ambiguous. Germline V gives CDR1 SNHLY, CDR2 FYNNEI. This CDR3 contains 12 residues. Between the trimmed V and J ends, which lost 6 bases and 5 bases, there was a span of 10 bases. The CDR3 sequence is CASSPAGETQYF. CDR3 nucleotide sequence: TGTGCCAGCAGCCCCGCTGGGGAGACCCAGTACTTC.

CDR3 coding DNA: TGTGCCAGCACCTACAAACAGGGGGCTATTTCTGGGGCCAACGTCCTGACTTTC. Its protein is CASTYKQGAISGANVLTF. V gene TRBV9 combines with J gene TRBJ2-6; 9 positions agree with TRBD1. Per the germline V gene, CDR1 is SGDLS and CDR2 is YYNGEE. The CDR3 loop spans 18 amino acids. The junction had 11 bases not matched to a gene; V was cut back by 6 bases and J by 1 base.

The chain recombines TRBV15 with TRBJ2-7; TRBD1 might be the D (5 bases). The germline gives CDR1 LNHNV, CDR2 YYDKDF (reference sequence). CDR3 length: 14 residues. Trimming left V 5 bases short and J 1 base short, with 12 bases between. The CDR3 reads CATSPSRESYEQYF. In nucleotides, the CDR3 is TGTGCCACCAGCCCGTCCAGGGAATCCTACGAGCAGTACTTC.

The V and J genes are TRBV4-2 and TRBJ2-2; TRBD2 matches 12 bases. This CDR3 comprises 17 residues. Losses at the gene ends were 5 bases for V and 1 base for J; bases not matched to a gene: 5. Germline V lookup: CDR1 LGHNA, CDR2 YNFKEQ. The CDR3 loop is CASSVRTSGMNTGELFF. In DNA form, the CDR3 reads TGTGCCAGCAGCGTAAGGACTAGCGGGATGAACACCGGGGAGCTGTTTTTT.

J is TRBJ1-2 and V is TRBV7-2; D gene ambiguous. Germline CDR1 reads SGHTA; CDR2 reads FQGNSA. The CDR3 runs to 14 residues. V was cut by 4 bases and J by 0 bases, with 9 bases left in between. This CDR3 reads CASSSRYSNYGYTF. DNA of the CDR3: TGTGCCAGCAGCTCCAGATACTCTAACTATGGCTACACCTTC.

V and J are TRBV6-2 or TRBV6-3 and TRBJ1-5, with 7 positions matching TRBD1. The CDR3 totals 14 residues. Germline V gene sequence: CDR1 MNHEY, CDR2 SVGEGT. With 2 bases clipped from V and 7 bases from J, the junction kept 5 bases outside the gene matches. DNA of the CDR3: TGTGCCAGCAGTTACCTGACAGGGAGGCAGCCCCAGCATTTT. It yields the protein CASSYLTGRQPQHF.

The chain links TRBV3-1 (or the pseudogene TRBV3-2) to TRBJ2-7; 9 positions match TRBD1. Losses at the gene ends were 4 bases for V and 0 bases for J; bases not matched to a gene: 10. The germline CDR1 and CDR2 sequences are LGHDT and YNNKEL (reference sequence). The CDR3 covers 17 residues. The CDR3 here is CASSPPGTGTGSYEQYF. The CDR3 bases are TGTGCCAGCAGCCCGCCCGGGACAGGGACCGGCTCCTACGAGCAGTACTTC.

This clone has only a few counts. The rearrangement uses TRBV5-4 and TRBJ2-7; 9 bases fit TRBD2. Germline loops: CDR1 SGHNT, CDR2 YYREEE (reference sequence). CDR3 length: 15 amino acids. V gave up 4 bases and J gave up 6 bases; unmatched junction bases: 11. In DNA, the CDR3 is TGTGCCAGCAGCCGTGTTAGCGGGGGCCTACGCGAGCAGTACTTC. Translated: CASSRVSGGLREQYF.

The chain joins TRBV4-3 to TRBJ2-5; D uncertain. The CDR3 covers 15 residues. Between the trimmed V and J ends, which lost 1 base and 3 bases, there was a span of 12 bases. Germline V CDR1 and CDR2: LGHNA, YSLEER. The CDR3 loop is CASSQVVLGEETQYF. The DNA for the CDR3 is TGCGCCAGCAGCCAAGTCGTTCTAGGTGAAGAGACCCAGTACTTC.

This chain links TRBV5-1 with TRBJ2-3, with D perhaps matching TRBD2 (7 bases). Germline CDR1 reads SGHRS; CDR2 reads YFSETQ. CDR3 length: 14 residues. V gave up 4 bases and J gave up 6 bases, with 15 bases separating them. CDR3 sequence: CASSAGEGVDTQYF. The CDR3 DNA follows: TGCGCCAGCAGCGCAGGGGAGGGTGTGGATACGCAGTATTTT.

The DNA of the CDR3 is TGTGCCGGGAAATGGACGGATTCCTACGAGCAGTACTTC. Translating gives CAGKWTDSYEQYF. The chain employs TRBV30 and TRBJ2-7; no clear D. Germline V gene sequence: CDR1 GTSNPN, CDR2 SVGIG (reference sequence). V was trimmed by 8 bases and J by 1 base, leaving 15 bases between them. This CDR3 is built from 13 residues.

The chain joins TRBV7-9 to TRBJ2-7; 13 nucleotides align to TRBD2. CDR1 is SEHNR, CDR2 FQNEAQ, per germline (reference sequence). The CDR3 loop spans 15 amino acids. The V segment lost 8 bases and the J segment 0 bases; nucleotides outside the gene matches: 4. CDR3 amino acids: CASGGLAGASYEQYF. DNA for the CDR3: TGTGCCAGCGGCGGACTAGCGGGAGCCTCCTACGAGCAGTACTTC.

This clone was detected a few times. The chain links TRBV11-2 to TRBJ2-3, with TRBD2 matching over 9 bases. V trimming: 6 bases; J trimming: 5 bases; junction bases outside the gene matches: 12. The germline V gene encodes CDR1 SGHAT and CDR2 FQNNGV. The CDR3 has 16 amino acids. The CDR3 is CASSLSAGGARDTQYF. CDR3 bases: TGTGCCAGCAGTCTATCTGCGGGGGGGGCAAGAGATACGCAGTATTTT.

The chain joins TRBV12-5 to TRBJ2-2; D not certain. V lost 5 bases to trimming and J lost 4 bases, with 14 bases between them. Germline-derived CDR1 and CDR2 are LGHNT and FRNRAP. The CDR3 loop spans 15 amino acids. As DNA, the CDR3 is TGTGCTAGTGGTCCGCGGATTATTGGCACCGGGGAGCTGTTTTTT. As protein: CASGPRIIGTGELFF.

This clone was detected only once. This chain connects TRBV14 to TRBJ2-7, with 9 bases matching TRBD2. The trim removed 1 base at V and 3 bases at J, leaving 7 bases unmatched. Looked up from germline, CDR1 is SGHDN and CDR2 is FVKESK. The CDR3 sequence is 16 residues long. The DNA of the CDR3 is TGTGCCAGCAGCCAAGGGGGTAGCGGGAGAATCTACGAGCAGTACTTC. Translation: CASSQGGSGRIYEQYF.

The J gene is TRBJ2-1, the V gene TRBV7-9; D unclear. With 3 bases removed from V and 2 bases from J, the gap between germline ends came to 8 bases. Germline V gene lookup returns CDR1 SEHNR and CDR2 FQNEAQ (reference sequence). The CDR3 is 14 amino acids. CDR3 sequence (DNA): TGTGCCAGCAGCTTTTGGGGAACCTACAATGAGCAGTTCTTC. This encodes CASSFWGTYNEQFF. Complete variable domain (other parts from reference TRBV7-9 and TRBJ2-1): DTGVSQNPRHKITKRGQNVTFRCDPISEHNRLYWYRQTLGQGPEFLTYFQNEAQLEKSRLLSDRFSAERPKGSFSTLEIQRTEQGDSAMYLCASSFWGTYNEQFFGPGTRLTVL.

The chain joins TRBV5-5 to TRBJ2-7; possible D gene TRBD2, 6 bases. The CDR3 has 12 residues. V was trimmed by 2 bases and J by 3 bases, leaving 6 bases between them. Germline V CDR1 and CDR2: SGHKS, YYEKEE (reference sequence). CDR3 in DNA: TGTGCCAGCAGCTTCGGGGGCTACGAGCAGTACTTC. It yields the protein CASSFGGYEQYF. Full variable domain (missing parts from reference TRBV5-5 and TRBJ2-7): DAGVTQSPTHLIKTRGQQVTLRCSPISGHKSVSWYQQVLGQGPQFIFQYYEKEERGRGNFPDRFSARQFPNYSSELNVNALLLGDSALYLCASSFGGYEQYFGPGTRLTVT.

The J gene is TRBJ2-4, the V gene TRBV12-3 or TRBV12-4; D unclear. The CDR3 runs to 13 residues. V was cut by 6 bases and J by 7 bases, with 13 bases left in between. CDR3 residues: CASSLSTPNIQYF. The CDR3 coding sequence is TGTGCCAGCAGCTTGTCTACTCCTAACATTCAGTACTTC.

The chain couples TRBV11-2 to TRBJ2-1; D is undetermined. Trimming took off 5 bases at V and 3 bases at J, with 11 bases between the two ends. The CDR3 is made up of 14 amino acids. Per germline, CDR1 SGHAT and CDR2 FQNNGV. This chain's CDR3 is CASSPRSGYNEQFF. Written as DNA, the CDR3 is TGTGCCAGCAGCCCGAGGTCGGGCTACAATGAGCAGTTCTTC.

This sequence joins TRBV2 and TRBJ2-6, with D possibly being TRBD1 (6 bases). CDR1 and CDR2 from the germline V gene are SNHLY and FYNNEI. This CDR3 spans 16 amino acids. Trimming took off 2 bases at V and 2 bases at J, with 10 bases between the two ends. CDR3 sequence reads: CASSEQGYTGANVLTF. DNA for the CDR3: TGTGCCAGCAGTGAACAGGGGTATACTGGGGCCAACGTCCTGACTTTC.